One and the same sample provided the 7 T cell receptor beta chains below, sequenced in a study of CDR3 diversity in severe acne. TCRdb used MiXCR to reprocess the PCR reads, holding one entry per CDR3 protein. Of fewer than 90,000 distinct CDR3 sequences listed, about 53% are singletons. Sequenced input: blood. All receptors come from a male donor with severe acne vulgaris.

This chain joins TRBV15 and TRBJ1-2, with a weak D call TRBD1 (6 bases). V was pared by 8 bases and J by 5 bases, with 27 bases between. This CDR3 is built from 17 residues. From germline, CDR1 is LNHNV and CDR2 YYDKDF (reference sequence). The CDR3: CATRARDNTHPRYGYTF. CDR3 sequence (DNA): TGTGCCACCCGGGCTCGGGACAACACACACCCCCGTTATGGCTACACCTTC.

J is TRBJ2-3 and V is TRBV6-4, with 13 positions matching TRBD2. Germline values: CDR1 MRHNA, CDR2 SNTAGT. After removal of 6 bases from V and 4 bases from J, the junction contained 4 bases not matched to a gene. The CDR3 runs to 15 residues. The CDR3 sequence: CASSRTSGSADTQYF. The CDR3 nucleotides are TGTGCCAGCAGCCGGACTAGCGGGAGTGCAGATACGCAGTATTTT.

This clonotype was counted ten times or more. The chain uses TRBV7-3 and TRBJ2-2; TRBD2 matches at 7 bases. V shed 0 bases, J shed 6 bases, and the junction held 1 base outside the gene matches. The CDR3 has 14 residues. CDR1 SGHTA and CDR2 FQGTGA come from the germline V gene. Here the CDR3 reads CASSLTTSAGELFF. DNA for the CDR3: TGTGCCAGCAGCTTAACCACTAGCGCCGGGGAGCTGTTTTTT.

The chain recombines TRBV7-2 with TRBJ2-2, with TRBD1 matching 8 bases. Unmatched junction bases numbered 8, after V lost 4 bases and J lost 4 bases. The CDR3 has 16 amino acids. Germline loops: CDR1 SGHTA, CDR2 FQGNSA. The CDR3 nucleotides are TGTGCCAGCAGCTCTGCAGGGGGCAGTCTCACCGGGGAGCTGTTTTTT. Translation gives CASSSAGGSLTGELFF.

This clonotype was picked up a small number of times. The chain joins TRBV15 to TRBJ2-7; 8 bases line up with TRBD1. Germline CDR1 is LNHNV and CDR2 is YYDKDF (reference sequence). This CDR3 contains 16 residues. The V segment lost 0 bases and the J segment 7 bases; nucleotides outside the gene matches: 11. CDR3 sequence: CATSRETGTGRGEQYF. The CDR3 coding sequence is TGTGCCACCAGCAGAGAAACCGGGACAGGTCGAGGGGAGCAGTACTTC.

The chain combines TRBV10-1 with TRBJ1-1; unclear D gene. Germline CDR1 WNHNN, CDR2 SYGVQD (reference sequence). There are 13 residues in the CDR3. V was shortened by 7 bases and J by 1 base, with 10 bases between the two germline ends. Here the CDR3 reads CASTEEGNTEAFF. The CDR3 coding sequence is TGCGCCAGCACTGAAGAGGGGAACACTGAAGCTTTCTTT.

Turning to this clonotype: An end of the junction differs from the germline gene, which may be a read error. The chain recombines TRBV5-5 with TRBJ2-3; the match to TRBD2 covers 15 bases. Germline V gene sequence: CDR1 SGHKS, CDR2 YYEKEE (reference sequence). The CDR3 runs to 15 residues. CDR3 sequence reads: CANSGLAGGPDTQYF. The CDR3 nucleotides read TGTGCCAACAGCGGACTAGCGGGGGGGCCAGATACGCAGTATTTT.